This entry lists 2 T cell receptor beta chains sequenced from one sample in a study of blood T cell repertoires in COVID-19. Assay: immunoSEQ multiplex PCR; the TCRdb copy retains only in-frame clones and omits some. The profile shows 70,000 or so clones, 85% to 90% of them singletons. The sample was peripheral blood. The receptor set was obtained from a man between 65 and 85 years old with active COVID-19.

The chain has TRBV3-1 (or the pseudogene TRBV3-2) and TRBJ2-1, with D maybe TRBD2 (6 bases). Per germline, CDR1 LGHDT and CDR2 YNNKEL (reference sequence). Trimming removed 5 bases from V and 10 bases from J, with 15 bases in between. CDR3 size: 13 residues. The CDR3 region has the DNA TGTGCCAGCAGCTTAAGCGGGCGGGGAGAGCAGTTCTTC. It translates to CASSLSGRGEQFF.

The chain links TRBV20-1 to TRBJ2-1; D may be TRBD2 (5 bases). CDR3 length: 10 amino acids. The germline V and J ends were trimmed by 6 bases and 9 bases, with 9 bases remaining between them. The germline gives CDR1 DFQATT, CDR2 SNEGSKA (reference sequence). The DNA for the CDR3 is TGCAGTGCCCGGGCGGGTGAGCAGTTCTTC. This translates into CSARAGEQFF.